Each of the 32 T cell receptor beta chains below was sequenced from the same sample in a study of T-cell reconstitution after alpha-beta-depleted transplantation in children. Preparation of the TCRbeta library involved a method that used unique molecular identifiers. In TCRdb, the PCR reads were re-called with MiXCR into one record per CDR3 protein. The sample carries 640,000 or so distinct CDR3 sequences, roughly 15% recorded once. The material sequenced was PBMCs from the stem cell graft donor, taken from the stem cell graft. The receptors here all came from a human donor who donated a stem cell graft to a child with acute myeloid leukemia.

Many counts were recorded for this clonotype. The V and J genes are TRBV11-2 and TRBJ1-2; weak D call: TRBD1 (5 bases). Between the trimmed V and J ends, which lost 5 bases and 8 bases, there was a span of 24 bases. Per germline, CDR1 SGHAT and CDR2 FQNNGV. The CDR3 totals 16 residues. The CDR3 sequence is CASSKSTGRGTHGYTF. The CDR3 region has the DNA TGTGCCAGCAGCAAAAGTACGGGGAGGGGTACTCACGGCTACACCTTC.

This clonotype was picked up many times. The V call is TRBV7-2, the J call TRBJ1-1; D ambiguous. Trimming removed 2 bases at V and 11 bases at J, with 12 bases between. This CDR3 has 12 residues. Germline CDR1 is SGHTA and CDR2 is FQGNSA. CDR3 residues: CASSLRGLGAFF. CDR3 DNA: TGTGCCAGCAGCTTACGGGGTCTGGGTGCTTTCTTT. Full variable domain (rest looked up from reference TRBV7-2 and TRBJ1-1): GAGVSQSPSNKVTEKGKDVELRCDPISGHTALYWYRQSLGQGLEFLIYFQGNSAPDKSGLPSDRFSAERTGGSVSTLTIQRTQQEDSAVYLCASSLRGLGAFFGQGTRLTVV.

The gene calls are TRBV5-1 and TRBJ1-4; D remains ambiguous. The V and J ends lost 6 bases and 3 bases respectively, with 15 bases between them. The CDR3 runs 15 residues. Germline V gene lookup returns CDR1 SGHRS and CDR2 YFSETQ. The CDR3 DNA sequence: TGCGCCAGCACCTTTTACAGATCTCCTAATGAAAAACTGTTTTTT. Its translation: CASTFYRSPNEKLFF.

This rearrangement joins TRBV20-1 to TRBJ1-1; D not resolved. CDR1 DFQATT and CDR2 SNEGSKA come from the germline V gene (reference sequence). The V and J ends lost 6 bases and 2 bases respectively, with 16 bases between them. This CDR3 is 14 amino acids long. The CDR3 region is CSATPGRVNTEAFF. The DNA for the CDR3 is TGCAGTGCCACCCCAGGACGGGTCAACACTGAAGCTTTCTTT.

On this clonotype: A much larger clone is a single base away; this may be a read error. The rearrangement joins TRBV20-1 to TRBJ1-1; a weak D match, TRBD1 (6 bases). The germline V gene has CDR1 DFQATT and CDR2 SNEGSKA (reference sequence). The CDR3 is made up of 15 amino acids. CDR3: CSALIGGRGGTEAYF. The CDR3, as DNA: TGCAGTGCTTTGATTGGAGGCAGGGGAGGCACTGAAGCTTACTTT.

In this sample, this clonotype turned up a few times. V is TRBV7-2 and J is TRBJ2-5; 9 bases are shared with TRBD2. CDR1 and CDR2 from the germline V gene are SGHTA and FQGNSA. This CDR3 spans 15 amino acids. J gave up 4 bases and V 8 bases, and 11 bases lay outside the gene matches. The CDR3: CASRKRERGAETQYF. The DNA of the CDR3 is TGTGCCAGCCGAAAAAGGGAGCGGGGGGCAGAGACCCAGTACTTC.

This clonotype was detected ten times or more. The V call is TRBV6-1, the J call TRBJ2-5, with D hard to call. The germline gives CDR1 MNHNS, CDR2 SASEGT. The CDR3 contains 14 residues. Deletions cut 5 bases from V and 0 bases from J, with 10 bases between. CDR3 nucleotides: TGTGCCAGCAGTCAAGGACCGTACCAAGAGACCCAGTACTTC. This sequence encodes CASSQGPYQETQYF.

The J gene is TRBJ2-5, the V gene TRBV7-2; 11 nucleotides agree with TRBD2. V lost 5 bases, J lost 3 bases, and 8 bases stayed unmatched. The CDR3 is made up of 16 amino acids. Germline lookup yields CDR1 SGHTA and CDR2 FQGNSA. CDR3 protein: CASSAALGLAEETQYF. As DNA, the CDR3 is TGTGCCAGCAGCGCAGCCCTGGGACTAGCGGAAGAGACCCAGTACTTC.

This clonotype was detected ten times or more. The CDR3 is CASSSPTSEVNTEAFF. The CDR3 DNA follows: TGTGCCAGCAGTTCCCCGACCTCGGAGGTGAACACTGAAGCTTTCTTT. The chain carries TRBV6-5 and TRBJ1-1; D gene ambiguous. Germline V gives CDR1 MNHEY, CDR2 SVGAGI. With 4 bases removed from V and 0 bases from J, the gap between germline ends came to 15 bases. The length of the CDR3 is 16 residues.

The table lists this clonotype with many counts. The V gene is TRBV27, the J gene TRBJ1-5, with D hard to call. Germline CDR1 reads MNHEY; CDR2 reads SMNVEV (reference sequence). Trimming left V 3 bases short and J 0 bases short, with 9 bases between. The CDR3 length is 15 residues. The CDR3 DNA is TGTGCCAGCAGTTTCAGACACCCTAGCAATCAGCCCCAGCATTTT. Its translation: CASSFRHPSNQPQHF.

The sample holds a few counts of this clonotype. The chain carries TRBV7-9 and TRBJ1-4, with no clear D. There are 16 residues in the CDR3. CDR1 SEHNR and CDR2 FQNEAQ come from the germline V gene (reference sequence). The germline V and J ends were trimmed by 5 bases and 4 bases, with 17 bases remaining between them. The CDR3 bases are TGTGCCAGCAGCGTGGAGGACGGGGAGATTAATGAAAAACTGTTTTTT. It is translated as CASSVEDGEINEKLFF.

Note on this clonotype: This may be a read error, as it is one base from a much larger clone. The CDR3 DNA reads TGCTGTGCTAGAACCGACAGGCTGATGAACACCGGGGAGCTGTTTTTT. This encodes CCARTDRLMNTGELFF. The gene calls are TRBV20-1 and TRBJ2-2, with D tentatively TRBD1 (6 bases). This CDR3 spans 16 amino acids. Germline CDR1 DFQATT, CDR2 SNEGSKA (reference sequence).

This clonotype was found many times. The genes are TRBV6-2 or TRBV6-3 and TRBJ2-2, with 7 positions matching TRBD2. The V segment lost 2 bases and the J segment 4 bases; nucleotides outside the gene matches: 4. This CDR3 comprises 15 residues. From germline, CDR1 is MNHEY and CDR2 SVGEGT. CDR3 in amino acids: CASSYLAAITGELFF. In DNA, the CDR3 is TGTGCCAGCAGTTACCTAGCGGCGATCACCGGGGAGCTGTTTTTT.

The chain is built from TRBV7-8 and TRBJ1-5; a weak D match, TRBD1 (6 bases). V shed 2 bases and J shed 5 bases, with 22 bases lying between them. This CDR3 contains 18 residues. The germline V gene encodes CDR1 SGHVS and CDR2 FQNEAQ. CDR3 protein: CASSLRRGGAGAYQPQHF. The CDR3 bases are TGTGCCAGCAGCTTAAGAAGGGGAGGGGCAGGGGCGTATCAGCCCCAGCATTTT.

This clonotype has a count of ten or more. V usage is TRBV29-1 and J usage is TRBJ2-1, with 11 bases that match TRBD2. Germline CDR1 reads SQVTM; CDR2 reads ANQGSEA. CDR3 size: 17 residues. The V and J ends lost 0 bases and 8 bases, in that order; junction bases with no gene match: 12. CDR3 sequence (DNA): TGCAGCGTTGAAGATGAAGGGCCTAGCGGGGGGCCCCATGAGCAGTTCTTC. It is translated as CSVEDEGPSGGPHEQFF.

This clonotype was recorded many times. The J gene is TRBJ2-7, the V gene TRBV7-2; unclear D gene. Trimming took 2 bases from V and 5 from J, leaving 10 bases between them. Germline V lookup: CDR1 SGHTA, CDR2 FQGNSA. The CDR3 is made up of 13 amino acids. DNA for the CDR3: TGTGCCAGCAGCTTAACGCGGCGAGACGAGCAGTACGTC. It specifies CASSLTRRDEQYV.

This sequence joins TRBV28 and TRBJ2-7, with a possible D match to TRBD1 (5 bases). V dropped 3 bases and J dropped 2 bases, with 20 bases sitting between them. The CDR3 has 17 amino acids. Germline lookup yields CDR1 MDHEN and CDR2 SYDVKM. The CDR3: CASSLGVRQFTTYEQYF. CDR3 sequence (DNA): TGTGCCAGCAGTTTGGGCGTCAGACAGTTCACCACCTACGAGCAGTACTTC. The full variable domain, rest sourced from reference TRBV28 and TRBJ2-7, is DVKVTQSSRYLVKRTGEKVFLECVQDMDHENMFWYRQDPGLGLRLIYFSYDVKMKEKGDIPEGYSVSREKKERFSLILESASTNQTSMYLCASSLGVRQFTTYEQYFGPGTRLTVT.

This clonotype was counted many times. The V and J genes are TRBV20-1 and TRBJ1-1; D unresolved. The CDR3 length is 15 residues. Germline V gene lookup returns CDR1 DFQATT and CDR2 SNEGSKA (reference sequence). Trimming left V 0 bases short and J 0 bases short, with 11 bases between. The CDR3 reads CSARDFGIMNTEAFF. The CDR3 DNA reads TGCAGTGCTAGAGATTTTGGGATAATGAACACTGAAGCTTTCTTT.

This clonotype was observed at least ten times. This chain joins TRBV20-1 and TRBJ2-5; D is perhaps TRBD1 or TRBD2 (5 bases each). The CDR3 has 13 amino acids. Germline values: CDR1 DFQATT, CDR2 SNEGSKA (reference sequence). V was pared by 6 bases and J by 5 bases, with 16 bases between. CDR3 protein: CSARGPGTETQYF. The DNA of the CDR3 is TGCAGTGCCCGGGGCCCGGGGACCGAGACCCAGTACTTC.

This clonotype was seen ten or more times. One end of the junction is discordant with germline, which a read error may explain. The chain has TRBV6-5 and TRBJ1-2; D gene uncertain. CDR3 length equals 9 residues. Germline V CDR1 and CDR2: MNHEY, SVGAGI. The CDR3 is CASSYSKIF. The CDR3, as DNA: TGTGCCAGCAGTTACTCAAAAATCTTC.

The V gene is TRBV10-2, the J gene TRBJ2-1; 9 positions agree with TRBD1. The CDR3 loop spans 14 amino acids. The V gene's germline CDR1 is WSHSY and CDR2 SAAADI. V was pared by 0 bases and J by 14 bases, with 8 bases of the junction left unmatched. CDR3 sequence reads: CASSESLRQGGKFF. The CDR3 DNA follows: TGCGCCAGCAGTGAGTCTTTGCGACAGGGGGGGAAGTTCTTC.

This clonotype was seen at least ten times. The chain employs TRBV27 and TRBJ2-7; D possibly uses TRBD1 or TRBD2 (5 bases each). Germline lookup yields CDR1 MNHEY and CDR2 SMNVEV (reference sequence). Trimming shortened V by 5 bases and J by 4 bases, and 18 bases separated the two germline ends. This CDR3 spans 15 amino acids. The CDR3 region has the DNA TGTGCCAGCAGTCGGCGATCGGGACGGCTTTACGAGCAGTACTTC. Translating it yields CASSRRSGRLYEQYF.

This clonotype occurred a few times. As DNA, the CDR3 is TGTGCCAGCAGTTTCGCCGGGGGGGCCTTCTATGGCTACACCTTC. This gives the protein CASSFAGGAFYGYTF. The chain has TRBV12-3 or TRBV12-4 and TRBJ1-2, with D possibly being TRBD1 (6 bases). Trimming stripped 3 bases from V and 4 bases from J, with 15 bases between. The CDR3 is made up of 15 amino acids.

This clonotype was recorded many times. The chain recombines TRBV12-3 or TRBV12-4 with TRBJ2-5; D unresolved. V lost 6 bases and J 5 bases, leaving 10 bases between the germline ends. This CDR3 is 12 amino acids long. The DNA of the CDR3 is TGTGCCAGCAGCAGACCGCGGGAGACCCAGTACTTC. This translates into CASSRPRETQYF.

This chain connects TRBV7-2 to TRBJ2-7; D might be TRBD2 (6 bases). V lost 3 bases, J lost 2 bases, and 11 bases lay in between. Per germline, CDR1 SGHTA and CDR2 FQGNSA. The CDR3 has 14 residues. In nucleotides, the CDR3 is TGTGCCAGCAGCTTCGAGCGGGCAGCCTACGAGCAGTACTTC. Translated: CASSFERAAYEQYF.

This clonotype was detected a few times. The chain uses TRBV7-2 and TRBJ2-7; D gene uncertain. V was pared by 1 base and J by 1 base, with 11 bases between. The CDR3 loop spans 15 amino acids. Germline values: CDR1 SGHTA, CDR2 FQGNSA. The CDR3 protein is CASSLVPDGSYEQYF. The DNA for the CDR3 is TGTGCCAGCAGCTTAGTGCCCGACGGGTCCTACGAGCAGTACTTC.

V gene TRBV20-1 combines with J gene TRBJ2-7; D remains unclear. Germline CDR1 DFQATT, CDR2 SNEGSKA (reference sequence). The CDR3 is made up of 15 amino acids. V dropped 3 bases and J dropped 0 bases, with 15 bases sitting between them. This CDR3 reads CSASGATANSYEQYV. The CDR3 nucleotides read TGCAGTGCTAGTGGAGCGACGGCGAACTCCTACGAGCAGTACGTC.

The sample holds many counts of this clonotype. V gene TRBV29-1 combines with J gene TRBJ1-3; TRBD1 might be the D (5 bases). The germline V gene encodes CDR1 SQVTM and CDR2 ANQGSEA. Trimming cost V 2 bases and J 1 base, with 15 bases left between them. This CDR3 comprises 16 residues. For the CDR3, the DNA is TGCAGCGTTGAAAGTTTCGGAGGACATTCTGGAAACACCATATATTTT. It translates to CSVESFGGHSGNTIYF.

This chain connects TRBV5-1 to TRBJ1-1, with D maybe TRBD1 (6 bases). From germline, CDR1 is SGHRS and CDR2 YFSETQ. CDR3 length: 18 amino acids. Trimming left V 2 bases short and J 1 base short, with 21 bases between. In nucleotides, the CDR3 is TGCGCCAGCAGCTTTAGTCACCGGGGGGCCTCGGCGAACACTGAAGCTTTCTTT. Protein product: CASSFSHRGASANTEAFF.

This clonotype was detected ten times or more. The chain carries TRBV7-2 and TRBJ1-3; D not certain. Germline-derived CDR1 and CDR2 are SGHTA and FQGNSA. The CDR3 is 15 residues long. Trimming cost V 5 bases and J 1 base, with 12 bases left between them. CDR3 protein: CASSQNRGSGNTIYF. The CDR3 DNA reads TGTGCCAGCAGCCAAAATCGGGGATCTGGAAACACCATATATTTT.

Only a few counts were recorded for this clonotype. V usage is TRBV12-3 or TRBV12-4 and J usage is TRBJ2-4; D not resolved. The CDR3 runs 12 residues. Between the trimmed V and J ends, which lost 10 bases and 0 bases, there was a span of 7 bases. The CDR3 DNA sequence: TGTGCCACCCAGTTAGCCAAAAACATTCAGTACTTC. The encoded protein is CATQLAKNIQYF.

This clonotype showed up many times. V gene TRBV20-1 combines with J gene TRBJ1-5, with D perhaps TRBD1 (5 bases). The CDR3 loop spans 16 amino acids. The V gene lost 0 bases and the J gene lost 4 bases, with 16 bases spanning the gap. Germline loops: CDR1 DFQATT, CDR2 SNEGSKA (reference sequence). The chain's CDR3 is CSARETVAGRNQPQHF. The CDR3 DNA is TGCAGTGCTAGAGAAACCGTCGCAGGGCGAAATCAGCCCCAGCATTTT.